The 16 T cell receptor beta chains given below trace back to one sample, sequenced in a study of blood T cell repertoires in COVID-19. Libraries were prepared by immunoSEQ multiplex PCR; TCRdb keeps only in-frame clonotypes and omits some of them. Among some 500,000 clones listed, roughly 91% were seen once. The sequenced material came from peripheral blood. All receptors come from a woman in her forties or fifties with COVID-19, enrolled during active disease.

As to this clone: One junction end does not reproduce the germline sequence, and a read error may be involved. The CDR3 spells CASSLSITGSHEQYF. CDR3 DNA: TGTGCCAGCAGCCTCTCAATTACAGGCTCCCACGAGCAGTACTTC. This chain joins TRBV28 and TRBJ2-7; a possible D gene is TRBD1 (5 bases). Germline V gives CDR1 MDHEN, CDR2 SYDVKM. The CDR3 is 15 amino acids.

This chain links TRBV30 with TRBJ2-7, with 9 bases matching TRBD1. The V segment lost 2 bases and the J segment 0 bases; nucleotides outside the gene matches: 2. Germline V gives CDR1 GTSNPN, CDR2 SVGIG (reference sequence). The CDR3 extends over 14 amino acids. The CDR3 nucleotides read TGTGCCTGGAGTACAGGGGGCGACTCCTACGAGCAGTACTTC. As protein: CAWSTGGDSYEQYF.

The V gene is TRBV3-1 (or the pseudogene TRBV3-2), the J gene TRBJ1-1; D is unclear. Germline V gives CDR1 LGHDT, CDR2 YNNKEL (reference sequence). CDR3 size: 14 residues. The V end was cut by 8 bases, the J end by 1 base, with 14 bases between. CDR3 amino acids: CASSRPQGNTEAFF. As DNA, the CDR3 is TGTGCCAGCTCCAGGCCCCAAGGGAACACTGAAGCTTTCTTT.

The chain recombines TRBV2 with TRBJ2-7; 11 bases agree with TRBD2. The CDR3 is 14 residues long. Per germline, CDR1 SNHLY and CDR2 FYNNEI. V lost 6 bases to trimming and J lost 5 bases; unmatched junction nucleotides: 6. The CDR3 loop reads CASRKLAGGDEQYF. CDR3 coding DNA: TGTGCCAGCAGAAAGCTAGCGGGGGGCGACGAGCAGTACTTC.

This clone was recorded only once. Other nucleotide sequences from this sample produce the same CDR3. The genes are TRBV7-9 and TRBJ1-3; perhaps TRBD1 as D (6 bases). The CDR3 sequence is 15 residues long. Germline V lookup: CDR1 SEHNR, CDR2 FQNEAQ (reference sequence). The ends were cut back, 5 bases at V and 0 bases at J, with 11 bases in the middle. Here the CDR3 DNA reads TGTGCCAGCAGCCTTGGACAGAGCTCTGGAAACACCATATATTTT. It encodes CASSLGQSSGNTIYF.

V gene TRBV28 combines with J gene TRBJ1-1; D not certain. This CDR3 has 16 residues. CDR1 is MDHEN, CDR2 SYDVKM, per germline. Trimming removed 7 bases at V and 0 bases at J, with 18 bases between. The CDR3 sequence: CASTSSARGVNTEAFF. CDR3 coding DNA: TGTGCCAGCACCTCATCGGCGCGCGGGGTGAACACTGAAGCTTTCTTT.

The rearrangement links TRBV19 to TRBJ2-3, with 11 positions matching TRBD1. Germline CDR1 reads LNHDA; CDR2 reads SQIVND (reference sequence). V lost 8 bases, J lost 3 bases, and 4 bases stayed unmatched. The CDR3 loop spans 14 amino acids. CDR3 amino acids: CASGQGASTDTQYF. The CDR3 DNA sequence: TGTGCCAGTGGACAGGGGGCTAGTACAGATACGCAGTATTTT.

CDR3 in amino acids: CASSLEAGGHNEQFF. The CDR3 nucleotides are TGTGCCAGCAGCTTGGAAGCGGGGGGACACAATGAGCAGTTCTTC. The chain is built from TRBV5-5 and TRBJ2-1, with 9 bases matching TRBD2. The CDR3 consists of 15 residues. CDR1 and CDR2 (germline): SGHKS, YYEKEE (reference sequence). V lost 0 bases and J lost 5; bases outside the gene matches: 3. The full variable domain, rest sourced from reference TRBV5-5 and TRBJ2-1, is DAGVTQSPTHLIKTRGQQVTLRCSPISGHKSVSWYQQVLGQGPQFIFQYYEKEERGRGNFPDRFSARQFPNYSSELNVNALLLGDSALYLCASSLEAGGHNEQFFGPGTRLTVL.

The chain joins TRBV2 to TRBJ1-6; tentative D call: TRBD1 (5 bases). Germline-derived CDR1 and CDR2 are SNHLY and FYNNEI. Trimming took off 7 bases at V and 10 bases at J, with 20 bases between the two ends. The CDR3 runs to 15 residues. The CDR3 region has the DNA TGTGCCAGCACCCGGGGGGACTGGTTGGGATCACCCCTCCACTTT. Its translation is CASTRGDWLGSPLHF.

This clone appeared a few times. V is TRBV9 and J is TRBJ1-2; weak D call: TRBD1 (6 bases). Germline CDR1 SGDLS, CDR2 YYNGEE. V was pared by 4 bases and J by 10 bases, with 20 bases between. The CDR3 sequence is 14 residues long. CDR3 bases: TGTGCCAGCAGCCCTAGACAGGTGGTAACTAACTACACCTTC. Translated, it gives CASSPRQVVTNYTF.

This clone was seen once. V is TRBV19 and J is TRBJ2-1, with 7 positions matching TRBD2. CDR1 and CDR2 (germline): LNHDA, SQIVND (reference sequence). This CDR3 is built from 14 residues. The junction had 6 bases not matched to a gene; V was cut back by 6 bases and J by 4 bases. The CDR3 nucleotides read TGTGCCAGTAGAACGGGGGGTTATTACAATGAGCAGTTCTTC. Encoded protein: CASRTGGYYNEQFF.

The V gene is TRBV3-1 (or the pseudogene TRBV3-2), the J gene TRBJ1-3; TRBD1 aligns across 9 bases. Trimming took 0 bases from V and 6 from J; bases not matched to a gene: 6. The CDR3 extends over 16 amino acids. Germline values: CDR1 LGHDT, CDR2 YNNKEL (reference sequence). The CDR3, as DNA: TGTGCCAGCAGCCAAGATAGGGGACAGGGCATAAACACCATATATTTT. The encoded protein is CASSQDRGQGINTIYF.

The gene calls are TRBV3-1 (or the pseudogene TRBV3-2) and TRBJ1-2; TRBD1 agrees at 10 bases. Per the germline V gene, CDR1 is LGHDT and CDR2 is YNNKEL (reference sequence). CDR3 length equals 15 residues. The junction had 7 bases not matched to a gene; V was cut back by 1 base and J by 8 bases. CDR3 amino acids: CASSQGTTGGYGYTF. Written as DNA, the CDR3 is TGTGCCAGCAGCCAAGGGACGACAGGGGGCTACGGCTACACCTTC.

The chain has TRBV10-3 and TRBJ2-1, with 9 bases lining up with TRBD1. Germline-derived CDR1 and CDR2 are ENHRY and SYGVKD. This CDR3 is 14 amino acids long. V trimming: 11 bases; J trimming: 7 bases; junction bases outside the gene matches: 12. The CDR3 DNA reads TGTGCCGTCCGACGGGACAGGGAGGGGAATGAGCAGTTCTTC. Amino acid sequence: CAVRRDREGNEQFF.

V and J are TRBV28 and TRBJ1-2; maybe TRBD1 (5 bases). Deletions cut 6 bases from V and 4 bases from J, with 9 bases between. Germline loops: CDR1 MDHEN, CDR2 SYDVKM. The CDR3 has 12 amino acids. The CDR3 DNA follows: TGTGCCAGCAGCGGGACTTCCTATGGCTACACCTTC. Translation: CASSGTSYGYTF.

The rearrangement links TRBV29-1 to TRBJ2-2; a weak D match, TRBD1 (6 bases). V was clipped by 5 bases and J by 6 bases, with 13 bases between them. The CDR3 is 13 residues long. Germline-derived CDR1 and CDR2 are SQVTM and ANQGSEA. The chain's CDR3 is CSVRDTAPGELFF. CDR3 DNA: TGCAGCGTTCGGGACACCGCCCCCGGGGAGCTGTTTTTT.